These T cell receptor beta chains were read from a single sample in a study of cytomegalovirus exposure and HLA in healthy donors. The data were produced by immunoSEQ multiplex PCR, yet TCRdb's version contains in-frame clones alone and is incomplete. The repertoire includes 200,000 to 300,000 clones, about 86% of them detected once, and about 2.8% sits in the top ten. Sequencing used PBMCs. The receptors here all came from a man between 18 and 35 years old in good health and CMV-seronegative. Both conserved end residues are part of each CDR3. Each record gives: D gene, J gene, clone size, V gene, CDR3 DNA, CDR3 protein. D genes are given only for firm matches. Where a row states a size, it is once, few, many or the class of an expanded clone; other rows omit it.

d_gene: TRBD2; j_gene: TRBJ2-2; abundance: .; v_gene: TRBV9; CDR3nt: TGTGCCAGCAGCGTAGGAGGAGCGGGGGTTAACACCGGGGAGCTGTTTTTT; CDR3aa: CASSVGGAGVNTGELFF
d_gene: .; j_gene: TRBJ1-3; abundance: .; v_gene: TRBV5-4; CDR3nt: TGTGCCAGCGGTCGGGACTCACGCTCTGGAAACACCATATATTTT; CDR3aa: CASGRDSRSGNTIYF
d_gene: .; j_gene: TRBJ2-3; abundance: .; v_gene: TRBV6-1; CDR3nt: TGTGCCAGCAGTACACAGGTCACAGATACGCAGTATTTT; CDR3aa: CASSTQVTDTQYF
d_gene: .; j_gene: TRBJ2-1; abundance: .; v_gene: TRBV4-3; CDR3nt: TGCGCCAGCAGCCAAGGTACACCGGTCGCGACGGGATACAATGAGCAGTTCTTC; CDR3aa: CASSQGTPVATGYNEQFF
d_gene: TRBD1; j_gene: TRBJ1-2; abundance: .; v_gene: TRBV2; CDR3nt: TGTGCCAGCAGTGAATGGGCAGGGGGTGGCTACACCTTC; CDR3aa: CASSEWAGGGYTF
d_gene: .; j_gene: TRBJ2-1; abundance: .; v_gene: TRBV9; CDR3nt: TGTGCCAGTGGCTCGGAGAATGAGCAGTTCTTC; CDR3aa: CASGSENEQFF
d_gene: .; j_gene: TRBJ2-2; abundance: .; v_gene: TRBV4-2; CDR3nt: TGTGCCAGCAGCCAAGAAGCCTCCCCGCGAAACACCGGGGAGCTGTTTTTT; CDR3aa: CASSQEASPRNTGELFF
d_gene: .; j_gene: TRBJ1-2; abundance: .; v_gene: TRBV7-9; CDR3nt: TGTGCCAGCAGCCCCTTGGCAGGGAACTATGGCTACACCTTC; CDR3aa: CASSPLAGNYGYTF
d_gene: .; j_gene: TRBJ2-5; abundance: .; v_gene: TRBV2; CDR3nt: TGTGCCAGCAAGCGGCAGTCGGCGGAGGAGACCCAGTACTTC; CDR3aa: CASKRQSAEETQYF
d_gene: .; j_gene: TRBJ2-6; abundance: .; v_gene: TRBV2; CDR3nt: TGTGCCAGCCGGGGAAATGGGGTCCTGACTTTC; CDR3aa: CASRGNGVLTF
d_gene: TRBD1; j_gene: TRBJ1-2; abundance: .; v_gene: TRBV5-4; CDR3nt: TGTGCCAGCAGCTTGGCAGGGGGCCTTGGCTACACCTTC; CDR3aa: CASSLAGGLGYTF
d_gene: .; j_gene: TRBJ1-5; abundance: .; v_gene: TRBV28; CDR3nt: TGTGCCAGCAGTTTAGACAGTCAGCCCCAGCATTTT; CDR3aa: CASSLDSQPQHF
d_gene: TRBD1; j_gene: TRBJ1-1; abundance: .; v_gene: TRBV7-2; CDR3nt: TGTGCCAGCAGCTTAATGGGGACAGGGAGGGGAACTTCTGAAGCTTTCTTT; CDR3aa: CASSLMGTGRGTSEAFF
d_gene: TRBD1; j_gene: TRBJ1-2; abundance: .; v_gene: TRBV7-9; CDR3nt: TGTGCCAGCAGCTCCTCCGACAGGGAGACTAACTATGGCTACACCTTC; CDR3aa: CASSSSDRETNYGYTF
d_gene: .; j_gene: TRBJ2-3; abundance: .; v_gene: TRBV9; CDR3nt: TGTGCCAGCAGCGTAGGTAATCCTAGCACAGATACGCAGTATTTT; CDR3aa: CASSVGNPSTDTQYF
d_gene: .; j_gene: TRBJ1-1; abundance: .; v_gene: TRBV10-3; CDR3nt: TGTGCCATCAGTGAGTCGAGCGGCGAGAACACTGAAGCTTTCTTT; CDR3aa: CAISESSGENTEAFF
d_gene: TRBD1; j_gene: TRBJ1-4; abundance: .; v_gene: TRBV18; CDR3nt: TGTGCCAGCTCACCACGGACAGGATATAATGAAAAACTGTTTTTT; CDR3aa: CASSPRTGYNEKLFF
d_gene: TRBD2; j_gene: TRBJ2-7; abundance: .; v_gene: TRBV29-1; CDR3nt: TGCAGCGTTCAGGAGGCTAGCGGAGAATACGAGCAGTACTTC; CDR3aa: CSVQEASGEYEQYF
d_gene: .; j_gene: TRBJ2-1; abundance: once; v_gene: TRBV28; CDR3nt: TGTGCCAGCAGCCCGAGCGCGGGAAAGGGTTACAATGAGCAGTTCTTC; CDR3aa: CASSPSAGKGYNEQFF
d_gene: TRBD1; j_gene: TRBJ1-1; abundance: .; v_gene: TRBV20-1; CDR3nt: TGCAGTGCTAGGGGACAGCTCGAAGCTTTCTTT; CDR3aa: CSARGQLEAFF
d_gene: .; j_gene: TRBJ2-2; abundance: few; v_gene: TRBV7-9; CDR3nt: TGTGCCAGCAGCTTAGGACAGGCCAACACCGGGGAGCTGTTTTTT; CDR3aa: CASSLGQANTGELFF
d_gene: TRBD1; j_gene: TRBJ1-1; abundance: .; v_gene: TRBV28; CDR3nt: TGTGCCAGCAGTTCGAGCGGGGACAGGAGAAAAGCTTTCTTT; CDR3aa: CASSSSGDRRKAFF
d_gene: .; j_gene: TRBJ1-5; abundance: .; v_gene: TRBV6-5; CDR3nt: TGTGCCAGCAGCTCTGACAGCTATAGCAATCAGCCCCAGCATTTT; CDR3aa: CASSSDSYSNQPQHF
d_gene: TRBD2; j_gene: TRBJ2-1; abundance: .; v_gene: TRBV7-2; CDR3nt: TGTGCCAGCAGCGGACTAGCGGGGATGAAATATGAGCAGTTCTTC; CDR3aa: CASSGLAGMKYEQFF
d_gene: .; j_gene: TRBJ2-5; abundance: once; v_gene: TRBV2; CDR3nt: TGTGCCAGCGCACTAGGAATGCGAGAGACCCAGTACTTC; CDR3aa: CASALGMRETQYF
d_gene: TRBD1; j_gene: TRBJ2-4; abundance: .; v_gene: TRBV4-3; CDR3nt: TGCGCCAGCAGCCAAGAAGGGACAGGGAGCAACATTCAGTACTTC; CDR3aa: CASSQEGTGSNIQYF
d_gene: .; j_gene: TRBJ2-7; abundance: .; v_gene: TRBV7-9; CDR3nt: TGTGCCAGCAGCTTGCAGGGCTACGAGCAGTACTTC; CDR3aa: CASSLQGYEQYF
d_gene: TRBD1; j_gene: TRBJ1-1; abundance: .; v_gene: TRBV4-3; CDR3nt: TGCGCCAGCAGCCAATACAGGGGGCGGAACACTGAAGCTTTCTTT; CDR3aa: CASSQYRGRNTEAFF
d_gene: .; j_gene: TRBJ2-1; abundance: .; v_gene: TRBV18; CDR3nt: TGTGCCAGCTCCTTCACAGAGAACTCATACAATGAGCAGTTCTTC; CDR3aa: CASSFTENSYNEQFF
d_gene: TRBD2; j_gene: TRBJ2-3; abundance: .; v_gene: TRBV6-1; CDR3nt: TGTGCCAGCAGAGAACCTGGGGCTAGCGGGAGTCTCAATACGCAGTATTTT; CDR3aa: CASREPGASGSLNTQYF
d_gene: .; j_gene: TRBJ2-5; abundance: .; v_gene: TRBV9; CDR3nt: TGTGCCAGCAGCGTAGATCTAGAAGAGACCCAGTACTTC; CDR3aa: CASSVDLEETQYF
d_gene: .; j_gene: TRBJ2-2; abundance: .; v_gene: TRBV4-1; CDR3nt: TGCGCCAGCAGCCCCGCCCCCGGACAGAACACCGGGGAGCTGTTTTTT; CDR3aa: CASSPAPGQNTGELFF
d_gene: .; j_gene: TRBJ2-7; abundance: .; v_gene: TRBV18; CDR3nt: TGTGCCAGCTCCCAGGCTTCTACCTACGAGCAGTACTTC; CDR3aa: CASSQASTYEQYF
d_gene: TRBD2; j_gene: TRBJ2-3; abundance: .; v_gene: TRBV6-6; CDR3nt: TGTGCCAGCAGTCGGACTAGCGGGCATACAGATACGCAGTATTTT; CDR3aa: CASSRTSGHTDTQYF
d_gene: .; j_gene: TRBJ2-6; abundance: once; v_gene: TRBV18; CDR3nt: TGTGCCAGCCGACAGGAGCCTGGGGCCAACGTCCTGACTTTC; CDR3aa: CASRQEPGANVLTF
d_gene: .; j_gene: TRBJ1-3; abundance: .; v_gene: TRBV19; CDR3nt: TGTGCCAGTAGGTTCCTCGGTTCTGGAAACACCATATATTTT; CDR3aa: CASRFLGSGNTIYF